These T cell receptor beta chains were read from a single sample in a study of cytomegalovirus exposure and HLA in healthy donors. Only in-frame clones appear in the TCRdb table, and some are missing; sequencing was by immunoSEQ multiplex PCR. Of over 120,000 clones listed, around 93% are singletons. Sequencing input: PBMCs. These receptors were taken from a man younger than 30 in good health and CMV-seropositive. Both conserved end residues are part of each CDR3. D genes are given only for firm matches. Clone size appears in some rows only: once, few, many, or a class for an expanded clone.

j_call	cdr3_length	clone_size	d_call	v_call	cdr3_aa	cdr3_nt
TRBJ2-3	13	once	-	TRBV9	CASSVEHADTQYF	TGTGCCAGCAGCGTAGAGCATGCAGATACGCAGTATTTT
TRBJ1-1	16	once	-	TRBV7-2	CASSPLYQGSGTEAFF	TGTGCCAGCAGCCCGCTATATCAGGGAAGCGGGACTGAAGCTTTCTTT
TRBJ1-2	14	few	-	TRBV6-1	CASSEVSGDYGYTF	TGTGCCAGCAGTGAAGTCTCAGGGGACTATGGCTACACCTTC
TRBJ2-1	13	-	-	TRBV11-2	CASSLGLVGEQFF	TGTGCCAGCAGCTTAGGTCTAGTGGGTGAGCAGTTCTTC
TRBJ1-4	13	-	-	TRBV27	CASSFHGGEKLFF	TGTGCCAGCAGTTTCCACGGCGGGGAAAAACTGTTTTTT
TRBJ1-5	15	-	TRBD1	TRBV6-6	CASSPDRDSNQPQHF	TGTGCCAGCAGTCCCGACAGGGATAGCAATCAGCCCCAGCATTTT
TRBJ2-3	17	-	TRBD2	TRBV2	CASRPRRIAGAGDTQYF	TGTGCCAGCAGACCCCGCCGAATAGCGGGAGCTGGAGATACGCAGTATTTT
TRBJ2-1	15	-	TRBD2	TRBV6-5	CASSYVAGGYNEQFF	TGTGCCAGCAGTTACGTAGCGGGAGGGTACAATGAGCAGTTCTTC
TRBJ1-5	15	-	TRBD1	TRBV4-1	CASSPPDREGRPQHF	TGCGCCAGCAGCCCTCCGGACAGGGAAGGGCGGCCCCAGCATTTT
TRBJ2-7	14	-	-	TRBV6-5	CASSPTGRKNEQYF	TGTGCCAGCAGTCCGACAGGGAGGAAGAACGAGCAGTACTTC
TRBJ1-1	13	-	-	TRBV29-1	CSVDQGGNTEAFF	TGCAGCGTTGATCAGGGCGGGAACACTGAAGCTTTCTTT
TRBJ2-5	16	once	TRBD2	TRBV7-2	CASSSGTSGSRETQYF	TGTGCCAGCAGCTCCGGGACTAGCGGGAGCCGAGAGACCCAGTACTTC
TRBJ2-3	14	-	TRBD2	TRBV28	CASIPGGSSDTQYF	TGTGCCAGCATCCCGGGCGGGAGTAGTGATACGCAGTATTTT
TRBJ1-5	16	-	TRBD1	TRBV19	CASTKLPGQGLQPQHF	TGTGCCAGTACCAAACTCCCGGGACAGGGACTCCAGCCCCAGCATTTT
TRBJ2-2	15	-	TRBD2	TRBV6-4	CASSETSGSAGELFF	TGTGCCAGCAGTGAAACTAGCGGGAGCGCCGGGGAGCTGTTTTTT
TRBJ2-2	14	-	TRBD2	TRBV11-3	CASSSREGPGELFF	TGTGCCAGCAGCTCAAGGGAGGGCCCCGGGGAGCTGTTTTTT
TRBJ1-2	18	once	-	TRBV12-5	CASAMSGVSILSNYGYTF	TGTGCTAGTGCCATGTCGGGGGTTTCTATTTTGTCCAACTATGGCTACACCTTC
TRBJ1-5	15	-	-	TRBV2	CASVGGLVGNQPQHF	TGTGCCAGCGTCGGGGGGCTAGTTGGCAATCAGCCCCAGCATTTT
TRBJ2-3	15	-	-	TRBV11-2	CASSLGGRLTDTQYF	TGTGCCAGCAGCTTAGGAGGGAGATTGACAGATACGCAGTATTTT
TRBJ2-2	15	once	TRBD1	TRBV5-1	CASSRQGENTGELFF	TGCGCCAGCAGCCGACAGGGTGAGAACACCGGGGAGCTGTTTTTT
TRBJ2-1	18	-	TRBD2	TRBV19	CASSTPGLAGRSYNEQFF	TGTGCCAGTAGTACGCCGGGACTAGCGGGACGCTCCTACAATGAGCAGTTCTTC
TRBJ2-7	13	-	-	TRBV7-6	CASSLGGPDEQYF	TGTGCCAGCAGCTTAGGTGGGCCGGACGAGCAGTACTTC
TRBJ2-2	15	-	TRBD2	TRBV6-1	CASSEALAGGLELFF	TGTGCCAGCAGTGAAGCGCTAGCGGGAGGGCTGGAGCTGTTTTTT
TRBJ2-3	13	-	TRBD2	TRBV2	CATELAGGDTQYF	TGTGCCACCGAACTAGCGGGGGGGGATACGCAGTATTTT
TRBJ2-5	11	-	-	TRBV2	CASSVVETQYF	TGTGCCAGCAGTGTAGTAGAGACCCAGTACTTC
TRBJ2-3	14	-	-	TRBV4-1	CASSQDSSTDTQYF	TGCGCCAGCAGCCAAGACTCTAGCACAGATACGCAGTATTTT
TRBJ2-2	17	-	TRBD2	TRBV7-7	CASSLGPFAGDTGELFF	TGTGCTAGCAGCTTAGGCCCCTTTGCGGGGGACACCGGGGAGCTGTTTTTT
TRBJ1-1	15	-	-	TRBV5-4	CASSLTGVDNTEAFF	TGTGCCAGCAGCTTGACCGGGGTTGATAACACTGAAGCTTTCTTT
TRBJ2-7	14	-	TRBD1	TRBV15	CATSRGRGLNEQYF	TGTGCCACCAGCAGAGGTAGGGGGCTCAACGAGCAGTACTTC
TRBJ2-7	15	-	TRBD2	TRBV5-4	CASSLGTSGFYEQYF	TGTGCCAGCAGCTTAGGGACTAGCGGGTTCTACGAGCAGTACTTC
TRBJ2-2	17	-	TRBD2	TRBV19	CASSIDRRLADTGELFF	TGTGCCAGTAGTATAGATCGAAGACTAGCCGACACCGGGGAGCTGTTTTTT
TRBJ2-1	16	few	-	TRBV6-5	CASSYSGAVGINEQFF	TGTGCCAGCAGTTACTCAGGAGCGGTCGGTATAAATGAGCAGTTCTTC
TRBJ2-7	15	-	TRBD2	TRBV5-1	CASSQLAEASYEQYF	TGCGCCAGCAGCCAGCTAGCGGAGGCCTCCTACGAGCAGTACTTC
TRBJ2-5	11	once	TRBD1	TRBV28	CASSDRGTQYF	TGTGCCAGCAGTGACAGGGGGACCCAGTACTTC
TRBJ1-1	13	-	-	TRBV19	CASKGLMNTEAFF	TGTGCCAGTAAAGGACTGATGAACACTGAAGCTTTCTTT
TRBJ2-7	15	once	TRBD2	TRBV4-2	CASSPSSGYDYEQYF	TGTGCCAGCAGCCCATCTAGCGGGTACGACTACGAGCAGTACTTC
TRBJ2-7	15	-	TRBD1	TRBV14	CASSRDRGRTYEQYF	TGTGCCAGCAGCCGGGACAGGGGACGTACCTACGAGCAGTACTTC
TRBJ2-5	16	-	-	TRBV5-1	CASSDLLAGNQETQYF	TGCGCCAGCAGCGATCTACTTGCCGGGAACCAAGAGACCCAGTACTTC
TRBJ1-3	15	-	-	TRBV19	CASSQAGPSGNTIYF	TGTGCCAGTAGTCAAGCAGGCCCCTCTGGAAACACCATATATTTT
TRBJ2-2	13	-	TRBD1	TRBV28	CASRDRGRGELFF	TGTGCCAGCAGGGACAGGGGGCGGGGGGAGCTGTTTTTT
TRBJ2-1	11	-	-	TRBV28	CASSLVSQQFF	TGTGCCAGCAGTTTAGTGTCTCAGCAGTTCTTC
TRBJ1-1	17	-	TRBD1	TRBV5-1	CASSWRRQGKPNTEAFF	TGCGCCAGCAGCTGGAGAAGACAGGGAAAGCCGAACACTGAAGCTTTCTTT
TRBJ2-2	13	-	-	TRBV9	CASSTGGTGELFF	TGTGCCAGCAGCACCGGCGGGACCGGGGAGCTGTTTTTT
TRBJ2-7	15	once	TRBD2	TRBV28	CASSPPRGVRYEQYF	TGTGCCAGCAGTCCACCCCGGGGGGTGCGCTACGAGCAGTACTTC
TRBJ2-7	13	-	-	TRBV28	CASSLFQGYEQYF	TGTGCCAGCAGTTTATTCCAGGGCTACGAGCAGTACTTC